The 10 T cell receptor beta chains presented below share a single source sample, sequenced in a study of spatial heterogeneity in lung cancer. Study-level points and caveats: One measure, the expanded intratumoral alpha and beta TCR count, tracked tumor mutation counts.

TCRdb ran MiXCR on the 5' RACE reads and lists one entry per CDR3 protein. The table includes approximately 12,000 distinct CDR3 sequences, 12% detected once. No antigens are known for them. Regarding time point: sample taken at primary tumor resection. This material consisted of lung tumor tissue, taken at surgery. The source of these receptors is a female donor with early-stage non-small cell lung cancer.

This clonotype was detected many times. The chain couples TRBV30 to TRBJ2-7, with TRBD2 as a possible D gene (6 bases). Looked up from germline, CDR1 is GTSNPN and CDR2 is SVGIG (reference sequence). V was shortened by 2 bases and J by 4 bases, with 21 bases between the two germline ends. CDR3 size: 16 residues. CDR3 in DNA: TGTGCCTGGAGTAACCCCGCGACGGGAGCGGCTTACGAGCAGTACTTC. Translating gives CAWSNPATGAAYEQYF. The full variable domain, its missing parts supplied by reference TRBV30 and TRBJ2-7, is SQTIHQWPATLVQPVGSPLSLECTVEGTSNPNLYWYRQAAGRGLQLLFYSVGIGQISSEVPQNLSASRPQDRQFILSSKKLLLSDSGFYLCAWSNPATGAAYEQYFGPGTRLTVT.

Only a few counts were recorded for this clonotype. This rearrangement joins TRBV12-3 or TRBV12-4 to TRBJ1-2; no definite D call. CDR3 length equals 13 residues. Deletions cut 3 bases from V and 7 bases from J, with 12 bases between. The CDR3 region has the DNA TGTGCCAGCAGTTTGGGGAGGTCCCGTGGCTACACCTTC. Amino acid sequence: CASSLGRSRGYTF.

Many counts were recorded for this clonotype. The chain carries TRBV20-1 and TRBJ2-5, with D perhaps TRBD1 (6 bases). Between the trimmed V and J ends, which lost 3 bases and 5 bases, there was a span of 7 bases. Germline CDR1 is DFQATT and CDR2 is SNEGSKA (reference sequence). The CDR3 totals 11 residues. The CDR3 coding sequence is TGCAGTGCTAGGGGGGCGGAGACCCAGTACTTC. It yields the protein CSARGAETQYF.

This clonotype is termed medium-sized (0.01 to 0.1%). DNA of the CDR3: TGTGCCAGCAGCGCTACGACAGGGGGATACCAAGAGACCCAGTACTTC. The encoded protein is CASSATTGGYQETQYF. The chain combines TRBV7-9 with TRBJ2-5, with 9 positions matching TRBD1. Unmatched junction bases numbered 7, after V lost 5 bases and J lost 0 bases. Germline values: CDR1 SEHNR, CDR2 FQNEAQ (reference sequence). The CDR3 has 16 amino acids.

This clonotype has ten or more counts. CDR3: CASSLGLAGNREQFF. Here the CDR3 DNA reads TGTGCCAGCTCACTGGGACTAGCGGGAAATCGTGAGCAGTTCTTC. The V call is TRBV18, the J call TRBJ2-1, with 13 bases aligning to TRBD2. The CDR3 spans 15 residues. The trim removed 4 bases at V and 9 bases at J, leaving 6 bases unmatched. Germline loops: CDR1 KGHSH, CDR2 LQKENI.

This clonotype has a handful of counts. The chain has TRBV12-3 or TRBV12-4 and TRBJ1-1; TRBD1 might be the D (5 bases). Trimming left V 5 bases short and J 0 bases short, with 13 bases between. This CDR3 contains 15 residues. CDR3 residues: CASSPTGGVNTEAFF. CDR3 sequence (DNA): TGTGCCAGCAGTCCCACGGGGGGGGTGAACACTGAAGCTTTCTTT.

The V gene is TRBV5-5, the J gene TRBJ1-5; D remains unclear. Per germline, CDR1 SGHKS and CDR2 YYEKEE (reference sequence). V lost 0 bases and J 2 bases, leaving 9 bases between the germline ends. The CDR3 covers 15 residues. This chain's CDR3 is CASSLGTQRNQPQHF. Here the CDR3 DNA reads TGTGCCAGCAGCTTGGGAACCCAGCGCAATCAGCCCCAGCATTTT.

This clonotype was recorded a few times. The chain couples TRBV4-2 to TRBJ2-7; 8 bases map to TRBD1. Unmatched junction bases numbered 5, after V lost 0 bases and J lost 1 base. Germline CDR1 LGHNA, CDR2 YNFKEQ. This CDR3 is 16 amino acids long. CDR3 loop: CASSQEGRGRSYEQYF. The DNA of the CDR3 is TGTGCCAGCAGCCAAGAGGGCAGGGGGCGATCCTACGAGCAGTACTTC.

By share of the sample, this clonotype is medium-sized. The chain couples TRBV7-2 to TRBJ2-1; possibly TRBD2 for D (6 bases). The CDR3 is 16 amino acids. Germline loops: CDR1 SGHTA, CDR2 FQGNSA. V lost 1 base and J 0 bases, leaving 10 bases between the germline ends. The CDR3 nucleotides are TGTGCCAGCAGCTTAGTACGGGGGAGCTCCTACAATGAGCAGTTCTTC. This sequence encodes CASSLVRGSSYNEQFF.

This clonotype was observed many times. The chain has TRBV27 and TRBJ2-5; 11 nucleotides line up with TRBD2. The CDR3 runs to 15 residues. After removal of 5 bases from V and 4 bases from J, the junction contained 6 bases not matched to a gene. The germline CDR1 and CDR2 sequences are MNHEY and SMNVEV (reference sequence). This CDR3 reads CASSSSGGAGETQYF. For the CDR3, the DNA is TGTGCCAGCAGTAGTAGCGGGGGGGCGGGAGAGACCCAGTACTTC.